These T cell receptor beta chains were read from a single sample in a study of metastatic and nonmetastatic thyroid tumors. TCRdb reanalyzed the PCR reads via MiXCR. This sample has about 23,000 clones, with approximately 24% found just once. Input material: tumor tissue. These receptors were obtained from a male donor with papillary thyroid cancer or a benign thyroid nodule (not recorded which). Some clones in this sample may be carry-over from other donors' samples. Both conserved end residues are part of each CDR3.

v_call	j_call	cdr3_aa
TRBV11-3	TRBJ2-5	CASSLGSLLVETQYF
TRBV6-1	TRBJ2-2	CASSEAGPNTGELFF
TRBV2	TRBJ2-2	CASGTHTGELFF
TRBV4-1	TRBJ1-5	CASSQARDNYNQPQHF
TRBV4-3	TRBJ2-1	CASSRGTRAYNEQFF
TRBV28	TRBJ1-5	CASASGSPSQPQHF
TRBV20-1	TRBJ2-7	CSASTSGSYEQYF
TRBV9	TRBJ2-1	CASSVASGRALDEQFF
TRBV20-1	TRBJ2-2	CSARLLAGSGGELFF
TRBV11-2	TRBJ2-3	CASSEGLAGGSDTQYF
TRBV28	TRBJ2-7	CASSLSSVLKGEQYF
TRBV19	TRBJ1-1	CASSTRQGRTEAFF
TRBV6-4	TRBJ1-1	CASSDRGENTEAFF
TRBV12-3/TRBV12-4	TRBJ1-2	CAIRQLLNYGYTF
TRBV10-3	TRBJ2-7	CAIKTRLAGGFEQYF
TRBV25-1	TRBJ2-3	CASSDGGLRTDTQYF
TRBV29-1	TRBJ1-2	CSVRTGSDYGYTF